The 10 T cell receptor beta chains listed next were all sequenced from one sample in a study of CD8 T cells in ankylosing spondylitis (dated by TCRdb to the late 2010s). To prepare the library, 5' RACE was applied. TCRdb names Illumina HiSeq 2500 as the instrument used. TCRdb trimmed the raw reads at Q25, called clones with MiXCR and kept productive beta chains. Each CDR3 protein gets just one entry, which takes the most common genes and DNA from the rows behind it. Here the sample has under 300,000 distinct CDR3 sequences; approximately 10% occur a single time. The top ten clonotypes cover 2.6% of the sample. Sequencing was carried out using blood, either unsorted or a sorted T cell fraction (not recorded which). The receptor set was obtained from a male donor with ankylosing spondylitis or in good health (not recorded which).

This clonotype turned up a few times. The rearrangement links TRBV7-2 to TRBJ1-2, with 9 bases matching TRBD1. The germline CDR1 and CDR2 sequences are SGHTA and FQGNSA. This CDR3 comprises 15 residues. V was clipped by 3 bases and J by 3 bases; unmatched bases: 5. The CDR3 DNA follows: TGTGCCAGCAGCTTTTACCGGACAGGGGACTATGGCTACACCTTC. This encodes CASSFYRTGDYGYTF.

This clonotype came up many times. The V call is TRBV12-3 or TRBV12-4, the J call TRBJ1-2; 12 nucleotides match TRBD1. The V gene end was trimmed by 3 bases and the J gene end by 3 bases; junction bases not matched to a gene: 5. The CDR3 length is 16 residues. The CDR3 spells CASSLGTGGLDYGYTF. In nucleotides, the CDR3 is TGTGCCAGCAGTTTGGGGACAGGGGGCTTAGACTATGGCTACACCTTC.

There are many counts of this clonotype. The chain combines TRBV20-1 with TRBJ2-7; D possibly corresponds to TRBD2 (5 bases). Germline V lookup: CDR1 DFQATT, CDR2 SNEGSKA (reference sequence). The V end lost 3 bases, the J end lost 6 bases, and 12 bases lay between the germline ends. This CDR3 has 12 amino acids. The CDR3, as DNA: TGCAGTGCTAGTCTCGGGGTTGGCGAGCAGTACTTC. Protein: CSASLGVGEQYF.

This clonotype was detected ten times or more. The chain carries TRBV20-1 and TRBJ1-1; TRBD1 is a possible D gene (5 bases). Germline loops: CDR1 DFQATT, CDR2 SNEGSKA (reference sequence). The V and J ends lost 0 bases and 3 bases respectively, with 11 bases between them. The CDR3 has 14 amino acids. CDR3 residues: CSARDLRVHTEAFF. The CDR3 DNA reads TGCAGTGCTAGAGATCTCAGGGTGCACACTGAAGCTTTCTTT.

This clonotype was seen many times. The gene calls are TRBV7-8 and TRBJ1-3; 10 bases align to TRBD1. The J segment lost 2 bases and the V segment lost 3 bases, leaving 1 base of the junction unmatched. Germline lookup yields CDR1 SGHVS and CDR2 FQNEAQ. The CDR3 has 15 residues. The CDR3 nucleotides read TGTGCCAGCAGCTTCGGACAGGGGGCTGGAAACACCATATATTTT. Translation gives CASSFGQGAGNTIYF.

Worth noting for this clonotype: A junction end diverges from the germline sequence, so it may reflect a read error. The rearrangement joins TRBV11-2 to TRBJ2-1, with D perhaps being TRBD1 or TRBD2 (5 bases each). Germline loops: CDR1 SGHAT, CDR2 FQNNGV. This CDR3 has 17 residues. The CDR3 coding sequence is TGTGCCAGCAGCCCCGGGACCTTACTAAGCTCCTACACTGAGCAGTTCTTC. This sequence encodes CASSPGTLLSSYTEQFF.

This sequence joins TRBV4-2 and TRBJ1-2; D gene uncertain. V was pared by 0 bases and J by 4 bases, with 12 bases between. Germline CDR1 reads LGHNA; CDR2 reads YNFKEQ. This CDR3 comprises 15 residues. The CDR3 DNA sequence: TGTGCCAGCAGCCAAGAAGGTCAGAAGAGCTATGGCTACACCTTC. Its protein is CASSQEGQKSYGYTF.

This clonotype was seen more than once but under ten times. The CDR3 nucleotides are TGCAGCGTCCCCAGGGGTGAAAAACTGTTTTTT. It translates to CSVPRGEKLFF. The V call is TRBV29-1, the J call TRBJ1-4; D is perhaps TRBD1 (6 bases). The V and J ends lost 6 bases and 7 bases respectively, with 9 bases between them. Germline CDR1 reads SQVTM; CDR2 reads ANQGSEA. The CDR3 is made up of 11 amino acids.

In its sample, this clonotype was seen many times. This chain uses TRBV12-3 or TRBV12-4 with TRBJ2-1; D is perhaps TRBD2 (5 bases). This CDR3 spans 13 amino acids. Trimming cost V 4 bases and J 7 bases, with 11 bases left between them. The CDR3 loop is CASSSFGENEQFF. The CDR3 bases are TGTGCCAGCAGTTCCTTTGGGGAGAATGAGCAGTTCTTC.

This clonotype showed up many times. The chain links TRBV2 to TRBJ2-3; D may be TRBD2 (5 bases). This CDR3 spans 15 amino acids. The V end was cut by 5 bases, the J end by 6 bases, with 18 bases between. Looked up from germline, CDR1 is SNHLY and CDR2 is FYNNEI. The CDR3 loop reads CASSRDLAMSDTQYF. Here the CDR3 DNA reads TGTGCCAGCAGTCGGGATCTGGCTATGTCGGATACGCAGTATTTT.